The TCR beta chain described here comes from a study of blood T cell repertoires in COVID-19. Study context: From the United States, Italy and Spain came samples of acute and convalescent COVID-19. Sample material is recorded as cDNA or gDNA derived from T cells, B-cell-depleted T cells, or PBMCs.

The CDR3 totals 15 residues. Germline CDR1 and CDR2: SGHNT and YYREEE (reference sequence). With 5 bases clipped from V and 2 bases from J, the junction kept 6 bases outside the gene matches. How the authors handled the data: Estimation of nucleated cell counts was performed using reference gene primer amplification. Repertoires were generated with immunoSEQ multiplex PCR, while TCRdb's copy carries only in-frame clones and drops some. Clonal size and the V and J genes are those of that table, whereas D and trimming came from the DNA. The table shows roughly 30,000 clones, with 90% occurring only once.

Source material: peripheral blood. This chain links TRBV5-4 with TRBJ2-7; 11 nucleotides match TRBD2. This receptor was obtained from a man aged 55 to 69 with active COVID-19. This CDR3 reads CASRGGLAETYEQYF. The DNA for the CDR3 is TGTGCCAGCAGAGGGGGACTAGCGGAAACCTACGAGCAGTACTTC.